The T cell receptor (beta chain) under discussion was sequenced for a study of OX40 agonist ivuxolimab in advanced cancers. The repertoire was sequenced with immunoSEQ multiplex PCR; TCRdb's copy has only in-frame clones and lacks some. The repertoire holds 30,000 to 35,000 clones, around 80% seen once, with approximately 9.9% in the top ten. This clone is a singleton in its sample. The sample consisted of CD4+ or CD8+ T cells sorted from blood, taken in a trial of the OX40 agonist ivuxolimab. The receptor was derived from an adult with an advanced solid tumor such as melanoma, head and neck, liver or kidney cancer.

DNA of the CDR3: TGTGCCAGCAGCTCCGGACACAATCAGCCCCAGCATTTT. Residues: CASSSGHNQPQHF. V gene TRBV7-7 combines with J gene TRBJ1-5; possible D gene TRBD1, 5 bases. The ends were cut back, 4 bases at V and 3 bases at J, with 7 bases in the middle. The CDR3 extends over 13 amino acids. Germline V gene lookup returns CDR1 SSHAT and CDR2 FNYEAQ (reference sequence).